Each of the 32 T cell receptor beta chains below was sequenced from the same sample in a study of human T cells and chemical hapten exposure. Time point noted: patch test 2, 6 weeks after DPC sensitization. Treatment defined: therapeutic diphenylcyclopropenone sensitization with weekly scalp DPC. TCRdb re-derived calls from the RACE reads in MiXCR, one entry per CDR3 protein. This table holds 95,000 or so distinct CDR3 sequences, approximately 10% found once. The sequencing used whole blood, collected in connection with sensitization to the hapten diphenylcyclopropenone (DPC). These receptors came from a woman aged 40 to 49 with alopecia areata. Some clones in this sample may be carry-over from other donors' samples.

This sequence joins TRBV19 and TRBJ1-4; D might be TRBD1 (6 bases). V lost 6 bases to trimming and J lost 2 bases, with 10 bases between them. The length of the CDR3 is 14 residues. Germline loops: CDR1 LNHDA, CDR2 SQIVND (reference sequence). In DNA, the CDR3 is TGTGCCAGTAGCTTACAGGGTACTAATGAAAAACTGTTTTTT. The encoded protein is CASSLQGTNEKLFF.

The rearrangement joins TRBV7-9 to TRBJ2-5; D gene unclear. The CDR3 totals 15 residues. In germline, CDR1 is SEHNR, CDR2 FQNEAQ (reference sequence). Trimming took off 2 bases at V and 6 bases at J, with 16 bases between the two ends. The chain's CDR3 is CASSLRHSPRKTQYF. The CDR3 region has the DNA TGTGCCAGCAGCTTACGGCACAGCCCAAGAAAGACCCAGTACTTC.

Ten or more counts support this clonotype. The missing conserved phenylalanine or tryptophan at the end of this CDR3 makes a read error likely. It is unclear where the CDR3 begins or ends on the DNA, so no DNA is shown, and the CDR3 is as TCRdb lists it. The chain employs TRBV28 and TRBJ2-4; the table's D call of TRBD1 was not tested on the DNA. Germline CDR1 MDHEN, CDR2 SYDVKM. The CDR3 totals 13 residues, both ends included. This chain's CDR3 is CASSPRPGQSFFL.

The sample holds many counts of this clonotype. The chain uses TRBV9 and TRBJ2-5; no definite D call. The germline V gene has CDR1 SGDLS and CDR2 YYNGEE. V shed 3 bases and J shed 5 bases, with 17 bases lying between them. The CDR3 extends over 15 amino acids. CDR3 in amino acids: CASSAHSPLGETQYF. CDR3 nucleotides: TGTGCCAGCAGCGCCCACTCACCCCTCGGCGAGACCCAGTACTTC.

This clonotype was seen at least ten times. CDR3 region: CASSLAVGGTYNEQFF. The CDR3 DNA reads TGTGCCAGCAGCTTAGCCGTGGGGGGAACCTACAATGAGCAGTTCTTC. The gene calls are TRBV13 and TRBJ2-1, with a possible D match to TRBD2 (6 bases). Germline V lookup: CDR1 PRHDT, CDR2 FYEKMQ (reference sequence). The CDR3 totals 16 residues. V was clipped by 1 base and J by 2 bases, with 12 bases between them.

For the CDR3, the DNA is TGTGCCAGCTCACCCCCCGGGGGCCGAACCGGGGAGCTGTTTTTT. Translating gives CASSPPGGRTGELFF. The chain is built from TRBV18 and TRBJ2-2; TRBD1 or TRBD2 may be the D gene (6 bases each). Germline V CDR1 and CDR2: KGHSH, LQKENI. CDR3 length equals 15 residues. The V end lost 3 bases, the J end lost 5 bases, and 13 bases lay between the germline ends.

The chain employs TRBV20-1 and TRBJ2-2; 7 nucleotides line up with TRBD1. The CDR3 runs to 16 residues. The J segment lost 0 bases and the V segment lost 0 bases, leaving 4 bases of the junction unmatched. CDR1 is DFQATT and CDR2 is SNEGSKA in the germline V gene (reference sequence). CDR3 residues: CSARDVDRANTGELFF. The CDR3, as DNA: TGCAGTGCTAGAGATGTTGACAGGGCGAACACCGGGGAGCTGTTTTTT.

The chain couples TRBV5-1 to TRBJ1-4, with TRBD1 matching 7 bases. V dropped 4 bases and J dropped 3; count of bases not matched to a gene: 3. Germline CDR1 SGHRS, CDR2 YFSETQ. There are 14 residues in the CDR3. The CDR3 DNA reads TGCGCCAGCAGCAAGGGACAGCCTAATGAAAAACTGTTTTTT. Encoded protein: CASSKGQPNEKLFF.

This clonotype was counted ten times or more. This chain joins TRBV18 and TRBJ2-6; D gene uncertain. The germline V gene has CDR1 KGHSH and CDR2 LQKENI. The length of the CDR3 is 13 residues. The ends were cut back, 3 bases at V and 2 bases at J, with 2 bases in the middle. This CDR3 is CASSPPGANVLTF. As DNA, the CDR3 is TGTGCCAGCTCACCCCCTGGGGCCAACGTCCTGACTTTC. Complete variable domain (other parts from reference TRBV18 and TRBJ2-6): NAGVMQNPRHLVRRRGQEARLRCSPMKGHSHVYWYRQLPEEGLKFMVYLQKENIIDESGMPKERFSAEFPKEGPSILRIQQVVRGDSAAYFCASSPPGANVLTFGAGSRLTVL.

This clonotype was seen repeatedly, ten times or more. In nucleotides, the CDR3 is TGTGCCACCAGCAAGGATTGGGAGGCGGACGAGCAGTACTTC. Translating it yields CATSKDWEADEQYF. V is TRBV15 and J is TRBJ2-7; D perhaps matches TRBD2 (6 bases). Trimming cost V 4 bases and J 5 bases, with 15 bases left between them. This CDR3 is 14 amino acids long. Germline values: CDR1 LNHNV, CDR2 YYDKDF (reference sequence).

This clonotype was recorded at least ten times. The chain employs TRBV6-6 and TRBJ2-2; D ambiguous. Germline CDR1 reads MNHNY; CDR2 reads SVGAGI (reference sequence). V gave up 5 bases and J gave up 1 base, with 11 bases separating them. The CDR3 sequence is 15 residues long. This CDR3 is CASSPADVNTGELFF. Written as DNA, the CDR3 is TGTGCCAGCAGTCCCGCCGATGTGAACACCGGGGAGCTGTTTTTT.

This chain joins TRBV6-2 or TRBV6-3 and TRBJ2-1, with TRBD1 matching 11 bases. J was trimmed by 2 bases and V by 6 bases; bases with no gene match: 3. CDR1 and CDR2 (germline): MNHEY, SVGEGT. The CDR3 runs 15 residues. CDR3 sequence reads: CASSSDRGPYNEQFF. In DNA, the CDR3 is TGTGCCAGCAGCTCGGACAGGGGGCCCTACAATGAGCAGTTCTTC.

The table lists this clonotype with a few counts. The CDR3 DNA is TGTGCCAGCAGCTTAAATCTAGCGGGAGCTAGGGGGGCCAATGAGCAGTTCTTC. The encoded protein is CASSLNLAGARGANEQFF. The rearrangement links TRBV7-2 to TRBJ2-1, with 10 positions matching TRBD2. This CDR3 has 18 residues. Losses at the gene ends were 2 bases for V and 6 bases for J; bases not matched to a gene: 13. Germline-derived CDR1 and CDR2 are SGHTA and FQGNSA.

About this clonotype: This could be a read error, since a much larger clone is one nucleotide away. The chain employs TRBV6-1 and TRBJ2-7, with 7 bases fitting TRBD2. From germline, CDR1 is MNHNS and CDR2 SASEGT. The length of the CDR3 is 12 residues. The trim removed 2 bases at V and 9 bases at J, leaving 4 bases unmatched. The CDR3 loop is CASSEHPGGQYF. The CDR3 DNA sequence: TGTGCCAGCAGTGAACATCCGGGAGGGCAGTACTTC.

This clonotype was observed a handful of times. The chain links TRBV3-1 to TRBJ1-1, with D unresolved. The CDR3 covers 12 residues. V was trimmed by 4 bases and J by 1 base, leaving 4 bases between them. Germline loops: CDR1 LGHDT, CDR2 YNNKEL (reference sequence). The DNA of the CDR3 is TGTGCCAGCAGCCGGTGGAACACTGAAGCTTTCTTT. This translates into CASSRWNTEAFF.

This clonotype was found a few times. CDR3 in DNA: TGTGCCAGCACGAGAACAGGGCTCCAAGAGACCCAGTACTTC. Its translation: CASTRTGLQETQYF. V is TRBV7-8 and J is TRBJ2-5, with D possibly TRBD1 on 6 matching bases. V dropped 7 bases and J dropped 1 base, with 13 bases sitting between them. The V gene's germline CDR1 is SGHVS and CDR2 FQNEAQ. This CDR3 is built from 14 residues. The whole variable domain, filled in from reference TRBV7-8 and TRBJ2-5, reads GAGVSQSPRYKVAKRGQDVALRCDPISGHVSLFWYQQALGQGPEFLTYFQNEAQLDKSGLPSDRFFAERPEGSVSTLKIQRTQQEDSAVYLCASTRTGLQETQYFGPGTRLLVL.

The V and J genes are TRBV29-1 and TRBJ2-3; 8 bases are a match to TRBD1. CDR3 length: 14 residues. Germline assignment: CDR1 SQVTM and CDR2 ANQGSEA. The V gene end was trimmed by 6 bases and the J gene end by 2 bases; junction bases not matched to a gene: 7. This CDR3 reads CSVTGEANTDTQYF. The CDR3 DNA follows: TGCAGCGTGACAGGGGAGGCAAACACAGATACGCAGTATTTT.

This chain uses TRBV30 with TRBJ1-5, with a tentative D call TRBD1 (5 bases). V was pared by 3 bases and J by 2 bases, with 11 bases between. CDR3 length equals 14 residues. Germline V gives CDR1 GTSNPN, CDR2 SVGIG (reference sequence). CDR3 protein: CAWRDQGGNQPQHF. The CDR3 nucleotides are TGTGCCTGGAGGGATCAAGGGGGCAATCAGCCCCAGCATTTT.

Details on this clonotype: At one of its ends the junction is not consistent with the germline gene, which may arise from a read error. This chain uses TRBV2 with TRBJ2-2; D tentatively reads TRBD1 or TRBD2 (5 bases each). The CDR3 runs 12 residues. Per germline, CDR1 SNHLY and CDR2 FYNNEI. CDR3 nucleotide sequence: TGTGTCACCGGAGACGGGCTCGGGGCGCTGTTTTTT. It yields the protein CVTGDGLGALFF.

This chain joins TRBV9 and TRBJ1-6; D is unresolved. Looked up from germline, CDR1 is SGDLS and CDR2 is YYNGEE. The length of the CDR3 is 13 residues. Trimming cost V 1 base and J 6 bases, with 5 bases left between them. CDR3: CASSVTPNSPLHF. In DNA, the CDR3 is TGTGCCAGCAGCGTAACACCTAATTCACCCCTCCACTTT.

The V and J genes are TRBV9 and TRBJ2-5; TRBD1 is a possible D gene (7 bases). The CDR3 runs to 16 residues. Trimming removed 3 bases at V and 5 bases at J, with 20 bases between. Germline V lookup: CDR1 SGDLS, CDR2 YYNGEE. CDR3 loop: CASSAAPAQGGETQYF. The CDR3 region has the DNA TGTGCCAGCAGCGCAGCTCCCGCCCAGGGGGGCGAGACCCAGTACTTC.

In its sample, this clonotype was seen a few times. The CDR3 loop is CASSLEGNAGNTIYF. DNA of the CDR3: TGCGCCAGCAGCTTGGAGGGGAACGCTGGAAACACCATATATTTT. J is TRBJ1-3 and V is TRBV5-1, with a weak D call TRBD1 (5 bases). This CDR3 spans 15 amino acids. V gave up 0 bases and J gave up 2 bases, with 9 bases separating them. The germline gives CDR1 SGHRS, CDR2 YFSETQ.

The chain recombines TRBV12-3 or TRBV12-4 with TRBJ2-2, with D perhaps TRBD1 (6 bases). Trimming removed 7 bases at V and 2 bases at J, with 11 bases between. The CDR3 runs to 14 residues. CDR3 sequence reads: CASTPGQNTGELFF. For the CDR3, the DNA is TGTGCCAGCACCCCGGGACAAAACACCGGGGAGCTGTTTTTT.

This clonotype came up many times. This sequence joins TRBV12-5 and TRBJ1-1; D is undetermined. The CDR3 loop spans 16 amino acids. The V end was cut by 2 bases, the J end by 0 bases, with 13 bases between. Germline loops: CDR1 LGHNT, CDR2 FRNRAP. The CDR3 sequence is CASGLRRASLNTEAFF. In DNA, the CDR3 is TGTGCTAGTGGTTTGAGGAGGGCGTCCCTGAACACTGAAGCTTTCTTT.

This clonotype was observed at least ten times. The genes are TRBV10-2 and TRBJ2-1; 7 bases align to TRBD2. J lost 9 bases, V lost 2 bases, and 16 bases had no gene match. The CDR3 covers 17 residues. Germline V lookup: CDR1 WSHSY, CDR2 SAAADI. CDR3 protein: CASSETFAVAGGGEQFF. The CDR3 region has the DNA TGCGCCAGCAGTGAGACCTTTGCGGTAGCGGGTGGGGGTGAGCAGTTCTTC.

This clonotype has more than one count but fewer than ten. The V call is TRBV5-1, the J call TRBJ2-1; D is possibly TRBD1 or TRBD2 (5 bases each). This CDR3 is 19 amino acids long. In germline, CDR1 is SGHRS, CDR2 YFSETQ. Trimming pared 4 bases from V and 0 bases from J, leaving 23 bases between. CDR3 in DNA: TGCGCCAGCAGCCCAGGGACGGCCAGGACTTTTCCCTCCTACAATGAGCAGTTCTTC. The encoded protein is CASSPGTARTFPSYNEQFF.

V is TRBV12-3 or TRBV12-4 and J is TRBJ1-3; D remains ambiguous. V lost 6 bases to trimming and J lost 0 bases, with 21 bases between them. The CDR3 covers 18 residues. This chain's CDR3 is CASRDPYGTAGSGNTIYF. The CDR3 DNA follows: TGTGCCAGCAGGGATCCTTACGGAACGGCGGGCTCTGGAAACACCATATATTTT.

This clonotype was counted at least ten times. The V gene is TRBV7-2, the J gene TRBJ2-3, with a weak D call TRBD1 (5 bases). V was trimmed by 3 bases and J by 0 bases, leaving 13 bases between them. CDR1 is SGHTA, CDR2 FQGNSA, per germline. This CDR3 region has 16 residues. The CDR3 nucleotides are TGTGCCAGCAGCTTGGTGGGCAGGGTGAGCACAGATACGCAGTATTTT. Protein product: CASSLVGRVSTDTQYF.

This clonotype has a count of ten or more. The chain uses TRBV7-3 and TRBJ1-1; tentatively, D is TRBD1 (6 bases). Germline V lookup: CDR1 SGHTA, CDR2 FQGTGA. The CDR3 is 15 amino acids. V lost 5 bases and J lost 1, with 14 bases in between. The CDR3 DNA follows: TGTGCCAGCAGCGGTGAAGGGGGAGCGAACACTGAAGCTTTCTTT. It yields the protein CASSGEGGANTEAFF.

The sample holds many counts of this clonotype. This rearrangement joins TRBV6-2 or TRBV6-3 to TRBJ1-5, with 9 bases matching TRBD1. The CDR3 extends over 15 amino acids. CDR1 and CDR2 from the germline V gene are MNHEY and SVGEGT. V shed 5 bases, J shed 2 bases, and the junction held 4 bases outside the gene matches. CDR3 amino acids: CASSPGDRGNQPQHF. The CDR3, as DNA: TGTGCCAGCAGTCCGGGGGACAGGGGCAATCAGCCCCAGCATTTT.

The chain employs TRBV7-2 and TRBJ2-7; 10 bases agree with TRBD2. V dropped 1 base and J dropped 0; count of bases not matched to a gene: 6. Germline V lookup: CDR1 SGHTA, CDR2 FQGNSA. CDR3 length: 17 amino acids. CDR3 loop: CASSLEASGSFSYEQYF. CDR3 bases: TGTGCCAGCAGCTTAGAGGCTAGCGGGAGTTTCTCCTACGAGCAGTACTTC.

The CDR3 is CASSLGGRSNYGYTF. The CDR3 region has the DNA TGTGCCAGCAGCTTAGGGGGCAGGTCAAACTATGGCTACACCTTC. The chain couples TRBV7-2 to TRBJ1-2, with a tentative D call TRBD1 (5 bases). The CDR3 totals 15 residues. Trimming cost V 1 base and J 2 bases, with 11 bases left between them. Germline assignment: CDR1 SGHTA and CDR2 FQGNSA.